The 25 T cell receptor beta chains in this list originate from one sample, sequenced in a study of beta chain features in type 1 diabetes. Reverse transcribing all isolated RNA meant expressed TCRB transcripts were sequenced. Clones were sequenced by immunoSEQ multiplex PCR, and TCRdb holds only the in-frame ones, with some missing. The table records approximately 140,000 clones, around 51% of them present only once. Sequencing was done on a sample of Tregs from blood. The receptors were gathered from a young man in good health.

Comment on this clone: Other DNA sequences within the sample encode an identical CDR3. The chain is built from TRBV19 and TRBJ2-2; 8 bases align to TRBD1. The CDR3 runs 16 residues. Germline CDR1 LNHDA, CDR2 SQIVND (reference sequence). Losses at the gene ends were 7 bases for V and 1 base for J; bases not matched to a gene: 8. The CDR3 sequence: CASTMGQVMNTGELFF. The CDR3 region has the DNA TGTGCCAGTACCATGGGACAGGTGATGAACACCGGGGAGCTGTTTTTT.

This clone turned up a few times. The chain recombines TRBV5-1 with TRBJ2-7; D may be TRBD1 (5 bases). Per the germline V gene, CDR1 is SGHRS and CDR2 is YFSETQ. Trimming took off 0 bases at V and 3 bases at J, with 10 bases between the two ends. This CDR3 spans 14 amino acids. The CDR3 coding sequence is TGCGCCAGCAGCTTGGGGACAAGGGACTACGAGCAGTACTTC. It encodes CASSLGTRDYEQYF.

The chain carries TRBV11-2 and TRBJ2-7; 8 positions agree with TRBD2. Looked up from germline, CDR1 is SGHAT and CDR2 is FQNNGV. The J segment lost 4 bases and the V segment lost 4 bases, leaving 9 bases of the junction unmatched. The CDR3 has 15 amino acids. The CDR3 here is CASSSGSGRIYEQYF. CDR3 nucleotide sequence: TGTGCCAGCAGCTCAGGGAGCGGGAGAATATACGAGCAGTACTTC.

This chain connects TRBV4-3 to TRBJ2-7; possible D gene TRBD1, 5 bases. The V gene lost 0 bases and the J gene lost 8 bases, with 20 bases spanning the gap. There are 16 residues in the CDR3. Germline V gene lookup returns CDR1 LGHNA and CDR2 YSLEER. CDR3 coding DNA: TGCGCCAGCAGCCAAGAGAGTACTACTTTAGGGGATAAGCAGTACTTC. Its protein is CASSQESTTLGDKQYF.

This rearrangement joins TRBV5-1 to TRBJ2-3; 7 bases line up with TRBD2. The J segment lost 8 bases and the V segment lost 3 bases, leaving 9 bases of the junction unmatched. CDR1 is SGHRS and CDR2 is YFSETQ in the germline V gene. This CDR3 is 14 amino acids long. This chain's CDR3 is CASSSGLVGGTQYF. Written as DNA, the CDR3 is TGCGCCAGCAGCTCCGGACTAGTTGGCGGTACGCAGTATTTT.

The rearrangement uses TRBV7-2 and TRBJ2-7, with 8 bases fitting TRBD1. Germline assignment: CDR1 SGHTA and CDR2 FQGNSA. This CDR3 has 13 amino acids. Trimming removed 6 bases from V and 2 bases from J; junction bases left unmatched: 3. For the CDR3, the DNA is TGTGCCAGCAGGTGGACAGGGACCTACGAGCAGTACTTC. Amino acids: CASRWTGTYEQYF.

The gene calls are TRBV10-3 and TRBJ2-2; 7 nucleotides align to TRBD2. Germline V gene sequence: CDR1 ENHRY, CDR2 SYGVKD. Trimming cost V 2 bases and J 6 bases; bases outside gene matches: 0. CDR3 size: 13 residues. The CDR3 here is CAISERGAGELFF. In DNA, the CDR3 is TGTGCCATCAGTGAGCGGGGGGCCGGGGAGCTGTTTTTT.

This clone was detected a few times. The V gene is TRBV6-5, the J gene TRBJ2-1, with D unclear. Trimming removed 8 bases from V and 0 bases from J, with 11 bases in between. CDR1 and CDR2 (germline): MNHEY, SVGAGI. This CDR3 has 14 residues. CDR3 sequence reads: CASARGSSYNEQFF. The CDR3 nucleotides are TGTGCCAGCGCTAGAGGTAGCTCCTACAATGAGCAGTTCTTC.

This clone was seen more than once but under ten times. The chain recombines TRBV15 with TRBJ2-7; D may be TRBD1 (6 bases). CDR1 and CDR2 (germline): LNHNV, YYDKDF (reference sequence). Trimming left V 3 bases short and J 1 base short, with 19 bases between. The CDR3 consists of 17 residues. The CDR3 protein is CATSRMTGTLVSYEQYF. The CDR3 nucleotides read TGTGCCACCAGCAGGATGACCGGGACATTGGTGTCCTACGAGCAGTACTTC.

The V call is TRBV6-1, the J call TRBJ2-7, with a weak D call TRBD1 (5 bases). The CDR3 sequence is 14 residues long. Trimming took off 5 bases at V and 0 bases at J, with 11 bases between the two ends. CDR1 MNHNS and CDR2 SASEGT come from the germline V gene. Written as DNA, the CDR3 is TGTGCCAGCAGTCCTCAAGACAGCTCCTACGAGCAGTACTTC. The encoded protein is CASSPQDSSYEQYF.

V and J are TRBV11-1 and TRBJ2-1; D possibly corresponds to TRBD1 (5 bases). The V end lost 3 bases, the J end lost 10 bases, and 7 bases lay between the germline ends. In germline, CDR1 is SGHAT, CDR2 FQDESV (reference sequence). The CDR3 has 11 residues. CDR3 nucleotides: TGTGCCAGCAGCTTTCACAGGGAGCAGTTCTTC. Translation gives CASSFHREQFF.

This clone was picked up a small number of times. This chain joins TRBV6-5 and TRBJ2-3; D gene uncertain. The CDR3 is 16 amino acids. Germline CDR1 is MNHEY and CDR2 is SVGAGI. Trimming shortened V by 0 bases and J by 1 base, and 11 bases separated the two germline ends. The DNA for the CDR3 is TGTGCCAGCAGTTACTCGAGTCTCTACCGCACAGATACGCAGTATTTT. Its translation is CASSYSSLYRTDTQYF.

The chain couples TRBV2 to TRBJ1-2; D call uncertain. Germline V lookup: CDR1 SNHLY, CDR2 FYNNEI. V lost 8 bases and J 5 bases, leaving 12 bases between the germline ends. This CDR3 spans 12 amino acids. The CDR3 here is CASSPTSYGYTF. CDR3 nucleotide sequence: TGTGCCAGCTCTCCCACATCATATGGCTACACCTTC.

This sequence joins TRBV10-3 and TRBJ2-1; 9 bases map to TRBD2. After removal of 0 bases from V and 9 bases from J, the junction contained 9 bases not matched to a gene. This CDR3 has 16 amino acids. Germline CDR1 ENHRY, CDR2 SYGVKD. DNA for the CDR3: TGTGCCATCAGTGAGTCGGGGCGGGGGGGCTCGAGTGAGCAGTTCTTC. Translated, it gives CAISESGRGGSSEQFF.

This clone appeared a few times. The chain uses TRBV5-1 and TRBJ2-1, with D unresolved. The V end lost 4 bases, the J end lost 5 bases, and 10 bases lay between the germline ends. Germline CDR1 and CDR2: SGHRS and YFSETQ. The CDR3 totals 13 residues. Here the CDR3 reads CASSGATNNEQFF. The CDR3, as DNA: TGCGCCAGCAGCGGAGCTACGAACAATGAGCAGTTCTTC.

This clone appeared a few times. V gene TRBV4-3 combines with J gene TRBJ2-3; D possibly corresponds to TRBD1 (5 bases). Germline values: CDR1 LGHNA, CDR2 YSLEER. The germline V and J ends were trimmed by 1 base and 2 bases, with 13 bases remaining between them. This CDR3 has 16 amino acids. The CDR3 DNA follows: TGCGCCAGCAGCCAAGTTAGGGGTGGAAACACAGATACGCAGTATTTT. As protein: CASSQVRGGNTDTQYF.

The chain is built from TRBV15 and TRBJ1-4; D is ambiguous. Trimming took 0 bases from V and 5 from J, leaving 10 bases between them. The CDR3 sequence is 15 residues long. From germline, CDR1 is LNHNV and CDR2 YYDKDF (reference sequence). The CDR3 sequence: CATSREAGENEKLFF. The CDR3 DNA follows: TGTGCCACCAGCAGAGAAGCAGGTGAAAATGAAAAACTGTTTTTT.

The chain has TRBV21-1 and TRBJ2-4; the D segment call TRBD1 is taken from the table without a DNA check. TRBV21-1 is reported as a pseudogene. The CDR3 extends over 18 amino acids. For the CDR3, the DNA is TGTGCCAGCACCAAAAGGGACACCGAAACCGGCGCCAAAAACATTCAGTACTTC. Encoded protein: CASTKRDTETGAKNIQYF.

The count of this clone is one. V usage is TRBV4-3 and J usage is TRBJ1-1, with D hard to call. Per the germline V gene, CDR1 is LGHNA and CDR2 is YSLEER. The V and J ends lost 3 bases and 6 bases respectively, with 14 bases between them. This CDR3 comprises 14 residues. The DNA of the CDR3 is TGCGCCAGCAGCCACGCGTTGACACCCTCTGAAGCTTTCTTT. Its translation: CASSHALTPSEAFF.

V is TRBV4-3 and J is TRBJ2-7; 9 bases map to TRBD2. Germline-derived CDR1 and CDR2 are LGHNA and YSLEER. V was clipped by 5 bases and J by 6 bases; unmatched bases: 5. The CDR3 is 13 amino acids. DNA for the CDR3: TGCGCCAGCAGCACCTTTAGCGGGGGCGAGCAGTACTTC. Its protein product is CASSTFSGGEQYF.

The chain couples TRBV6-6 to TRBJ1-1, with 8 bases fitting TRBD1. Germline CDR1 MNHNY, CDR2 SVGAGI (reference sequence). Trimming at V came to 2 bases and at J to 9 bases, leaving 11 bases not matched to a gene. CDR3 length equals 15 residues. The CDR3 reads CASSYLPRTGRQAFF. DNA for the CDR3: TGTGCCAGCAGTTACCTTCCCCGGACAGGGAGGCAAGCTTTCTTT.

This clone was detected once. CDR3 region: CASSRVASTGELFF. The DNA for the CDR3 is TGTGCCAGCAGCCGAGTTGCGTCGACCGGGGAGCTGTTTTTT. V gene TRBV28 combines with J gene TRBJ2-2; D is undetermined. There are 14 residues in the CDR3. V was shortened by 6 bases and J by 5 bases, with 13 bases between the two germline ends. Per the germline V gene, CDR1 is MDHEN and CDR2 is SYDVKM.

In its sample, this clone was seen a few times. This chain joins TRBV30 and TRBJ1-6; D gene ambiguous. Germline lookup yields CDR1 GTSNPN and CDR2 SVGIG (reference sequence). The CDR3 loop spans 13 amino acids. Trimming left V 5 bases short and J 7 bases short, with 12 bases between. In nucleotides, the CDR3 is TGTGCCTGGTCTAGAGGGCCCAATTCACCCCTCCACTTT. This gives the protein CAWSRGPNSPLHF.

DNA for the CDR3: TGTGCCAGCAGCCTGCAGGCCGTCTCTGGAAACACCATATATTTT. Encoded protein: CASSLQAVSGNTIYF. V and J are TRBV7-9 and TRBJ1-3; D remains ambiguous. CDR3 length equals 15 residues. In germline, CDR1 is SEHNR, CDR2 FQNEAQ (reference sequence). Trimming left V 5 bases short and J 0 bases short, with 11 bases between.

This chain uses TRBV18 with TRBJ2-5; D gene ambiguous. Trimming cost V 0 bases and J 0 bases, with 8 bases left between them. CDR1 is KGHSH, CDR2 LQKENI, per germline. This CDR3 is 15 amino acids long. The CDR3 sequence: CASSPPTGNQETQYF. In nucleotides, the CDR3 is TGTGCCAGCTCACCACCTACGGGTAACCAAGAGACCCAGTACTTC.